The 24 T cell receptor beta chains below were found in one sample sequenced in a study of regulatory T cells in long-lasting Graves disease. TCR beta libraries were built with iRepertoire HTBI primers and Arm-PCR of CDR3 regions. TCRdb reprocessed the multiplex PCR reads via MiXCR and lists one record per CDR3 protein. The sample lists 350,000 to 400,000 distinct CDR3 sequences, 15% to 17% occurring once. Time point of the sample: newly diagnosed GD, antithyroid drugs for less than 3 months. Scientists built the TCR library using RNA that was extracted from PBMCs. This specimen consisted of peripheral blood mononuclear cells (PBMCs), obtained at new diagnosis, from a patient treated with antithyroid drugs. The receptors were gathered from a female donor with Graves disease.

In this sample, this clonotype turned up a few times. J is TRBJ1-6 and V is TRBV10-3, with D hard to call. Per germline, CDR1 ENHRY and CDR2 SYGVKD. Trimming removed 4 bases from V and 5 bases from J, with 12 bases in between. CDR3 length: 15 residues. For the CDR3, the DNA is TGTGCCATCAGTGTGATCGGGCCTAATAATTCACCCCTCCACTTT. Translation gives CAISVIGPNNSPLHF.

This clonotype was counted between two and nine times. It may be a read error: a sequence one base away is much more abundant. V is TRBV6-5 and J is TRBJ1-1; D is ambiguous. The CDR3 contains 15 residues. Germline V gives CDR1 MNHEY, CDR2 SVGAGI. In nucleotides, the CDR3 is TGTGCCAGCAGTTACCTGTTCATTTTGAACACTGAAGCTCTCTTT. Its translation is CASSYLFILNTEALF.

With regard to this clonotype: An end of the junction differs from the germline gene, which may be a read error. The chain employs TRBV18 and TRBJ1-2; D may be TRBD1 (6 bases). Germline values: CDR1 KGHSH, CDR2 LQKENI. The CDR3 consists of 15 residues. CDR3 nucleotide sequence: TGTGTCAGCTCACCAGAGACAGGCCTACGCTATGGCTACACCTTC. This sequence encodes CVSSPETGLRYGYTF.

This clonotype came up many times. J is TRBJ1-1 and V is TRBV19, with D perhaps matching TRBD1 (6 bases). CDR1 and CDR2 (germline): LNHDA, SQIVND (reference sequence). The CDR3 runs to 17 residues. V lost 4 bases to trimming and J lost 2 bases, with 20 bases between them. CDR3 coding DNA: TGTGCCAGTAGTACTCCCCCCGGACAGCTCGGAAACACTGAAGCTTTCTTT. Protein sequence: CASSTPPGQLGNTEAFF.

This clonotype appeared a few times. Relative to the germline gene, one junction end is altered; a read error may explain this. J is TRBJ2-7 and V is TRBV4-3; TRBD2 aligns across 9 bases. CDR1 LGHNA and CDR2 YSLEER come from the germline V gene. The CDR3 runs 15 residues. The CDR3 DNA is TGCGCCGGCAGCCAAGACCCTAGCGGGATGACCGAGCAGTACTTC. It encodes CAGSQDPSGMTEQYF.

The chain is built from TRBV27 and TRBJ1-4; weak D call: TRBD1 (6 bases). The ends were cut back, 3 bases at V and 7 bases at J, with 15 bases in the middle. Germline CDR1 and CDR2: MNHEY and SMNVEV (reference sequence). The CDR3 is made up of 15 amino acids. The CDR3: CASSFQDSGGEKLFF. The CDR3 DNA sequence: TGTGCCAGCAGTTTCCAGGACAGTGGCGGTGAAAAACTGTTTTTT.

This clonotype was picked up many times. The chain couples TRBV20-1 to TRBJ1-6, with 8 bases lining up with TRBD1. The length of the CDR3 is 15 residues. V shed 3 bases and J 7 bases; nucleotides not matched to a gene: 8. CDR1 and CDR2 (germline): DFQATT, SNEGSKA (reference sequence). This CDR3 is CSAREGQVWNSPLHF. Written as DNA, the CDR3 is TGCAGTGCTAGGGAGGGACAGGTTTGGAATTCACCCCTCCACTTT.

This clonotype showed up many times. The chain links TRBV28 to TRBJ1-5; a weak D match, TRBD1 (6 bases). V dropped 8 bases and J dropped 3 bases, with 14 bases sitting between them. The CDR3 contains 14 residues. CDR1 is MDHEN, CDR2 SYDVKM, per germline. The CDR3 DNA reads TGTGCCAGCGCTACTCAGGGGTTCAATCAGCCCCAGCATTTT. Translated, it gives CASATQGFNQPQHF.

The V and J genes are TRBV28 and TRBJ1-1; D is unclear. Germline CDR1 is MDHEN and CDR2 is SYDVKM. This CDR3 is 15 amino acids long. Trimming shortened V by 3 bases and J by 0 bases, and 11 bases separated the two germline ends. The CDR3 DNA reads TGTGCCAGCAGTTTTCCGACGGCTATGAACACTGAAGCTTTCTTT. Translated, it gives CASSFPTAMNTEAFF.

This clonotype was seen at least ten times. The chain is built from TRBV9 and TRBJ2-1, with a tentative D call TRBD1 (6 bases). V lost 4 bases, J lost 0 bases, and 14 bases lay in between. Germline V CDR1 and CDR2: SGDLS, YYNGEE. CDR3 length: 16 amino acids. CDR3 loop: CASSPTGRGSYNEQFF. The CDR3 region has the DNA TGTGCCAGCAGCCCCACGGGCAGGGGCTCCTACAATGAGCAGTTCTTC.

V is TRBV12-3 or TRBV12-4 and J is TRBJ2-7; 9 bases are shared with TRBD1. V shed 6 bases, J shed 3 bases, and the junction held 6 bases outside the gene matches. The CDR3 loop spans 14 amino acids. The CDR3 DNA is TGTGCCAGCAGCCGGACAGGGGTAGGCTACGAGCAGTACTTC. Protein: CASSRTGVGYEQYF.

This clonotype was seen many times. The DNA of the CDR3 is TGTGCCAGCAGGGCCAGGGCGGAATACAATGAGCAGTTCTTC. Amino acid sequence: CASRARAEYNEQFF. The J gene is TRBJ2-1, the V gene TRBV27; tentatively, D is TRBD1 (5 bases). Per germline, CDR1 MNHEY and CDR2 SMNVEV (reference sequence). The CDR3 covers 14 residues. V was clipped by 6 bases and J by 4 bases, with 13 bases between them.

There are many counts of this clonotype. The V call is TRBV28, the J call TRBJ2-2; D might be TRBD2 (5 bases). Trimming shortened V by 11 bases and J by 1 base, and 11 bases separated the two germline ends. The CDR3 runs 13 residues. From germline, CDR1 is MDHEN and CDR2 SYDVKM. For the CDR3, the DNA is TGTGCCGCAGAAAGCGGGAACACCGGGGAGCTGTTTTTT. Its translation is CAAESGNTGELFF.

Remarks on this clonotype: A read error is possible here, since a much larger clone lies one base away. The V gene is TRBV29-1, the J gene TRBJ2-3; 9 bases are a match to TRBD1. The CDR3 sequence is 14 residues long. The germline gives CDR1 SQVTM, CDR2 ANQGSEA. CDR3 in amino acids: CSVDTGGSTGTQYF. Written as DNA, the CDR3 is TGCAGCGTTGACACAGGGGGCAGCACAGGTACGCAGTATTTT.

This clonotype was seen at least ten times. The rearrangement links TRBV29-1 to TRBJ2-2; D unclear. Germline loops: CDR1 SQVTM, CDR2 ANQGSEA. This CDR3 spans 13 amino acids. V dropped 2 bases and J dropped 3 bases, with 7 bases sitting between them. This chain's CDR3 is CSVEFKYTGELFF. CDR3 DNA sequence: TGCAGCGTTGAATTTAAGTACACCGGGGAGCTGTTTTTT.

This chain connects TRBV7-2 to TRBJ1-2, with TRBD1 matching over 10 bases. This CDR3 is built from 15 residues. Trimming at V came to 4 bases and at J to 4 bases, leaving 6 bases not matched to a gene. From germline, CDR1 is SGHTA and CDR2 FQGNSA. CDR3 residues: CASSWGTGVSYGYTF. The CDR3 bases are TGTGCCAGCAGCTGGGGGACAGGGGTGAGCTATGGCTACACCTTC.

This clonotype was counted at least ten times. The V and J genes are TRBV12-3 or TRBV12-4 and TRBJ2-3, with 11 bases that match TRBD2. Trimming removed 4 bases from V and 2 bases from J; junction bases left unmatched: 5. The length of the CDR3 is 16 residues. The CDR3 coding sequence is TGTGCCAGCAGTTACGGGACTAGCGGCTTCACAGATACGCAGTATTTT. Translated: CASSYGTSGFTDTQYF.

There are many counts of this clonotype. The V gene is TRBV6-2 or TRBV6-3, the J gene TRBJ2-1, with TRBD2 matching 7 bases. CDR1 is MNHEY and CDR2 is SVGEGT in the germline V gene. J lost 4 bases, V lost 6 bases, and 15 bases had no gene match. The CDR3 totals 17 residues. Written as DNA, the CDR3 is TGTGCCAGCAGCTCGTGGGGGGGAGTAGGCGTATACAATGAGCAGTTCTTC. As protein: CASSSWGGVGVYNEQFF.

CDR3 nucleotides: TGTGCCAGCAGTGAAGGCAGGGGAAAAAAAGTGGGGGAAAAACTGTTTTTT. Protein product: CASSEGRGKKVGEKLFF. This chain connects TRBV25-1 to TRBJ1-4, with D possibly TRBD1 on 6 matching bases. Deletions cut 2 bases from V and 8 bases from J, with 21 bases between. The CDR3 is 17 amino acids. Germline CDR1 is MGHDK and CDR2 is SYGVNS.

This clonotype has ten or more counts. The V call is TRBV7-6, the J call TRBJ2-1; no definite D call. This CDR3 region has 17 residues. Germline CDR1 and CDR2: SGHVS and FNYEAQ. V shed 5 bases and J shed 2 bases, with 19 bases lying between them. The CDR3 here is CASSPRFRSRAYNEQFF. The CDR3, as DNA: TGTGCCAGCAGCCCCCGGTTTAGGAGCCGCGCCTACAATGAGCAGTTCTTC. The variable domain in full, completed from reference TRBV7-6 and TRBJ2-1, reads GAGVSQSPRYKVTKRGQDVALRCDPISGHVSLYWYRQALGQGPEFLTYFNYEAQQDKSGLPNDRFSAERPEGSISTLTIQRTEQRDSAMYRCASSPRFRSRAYNEQFFGPGTRLTVL.

The CDR3 nucleotides are TGCGCCAGCAGCTTCGGCGGGACACAAGAGACCCAGTACTTC. Its translation: CASSFGGTQETQYF. The rearrangement uses TRBV5-1 and TRBJ2-5; TRBD1 or TRBD2 may be the D gene (6 bases each). The CDR3 loop spans 14 amino acids. Germline-derived CDR1 and CDR2 are SGHRS and YFSETQ. Trimming pared 2 bases from V and 2 bases from J, leaving 10 bases between.

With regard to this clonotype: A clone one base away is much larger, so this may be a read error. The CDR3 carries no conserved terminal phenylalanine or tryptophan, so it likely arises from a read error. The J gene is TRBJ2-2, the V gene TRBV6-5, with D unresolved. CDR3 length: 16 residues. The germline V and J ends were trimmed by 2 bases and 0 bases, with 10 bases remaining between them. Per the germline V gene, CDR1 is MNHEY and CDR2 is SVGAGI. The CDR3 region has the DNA TGTGCCAGCAGTTACAGCCAACACTCGAACACCGGGGAGCTGTTTTCT. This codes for CASSYSQHSNTGELFS.

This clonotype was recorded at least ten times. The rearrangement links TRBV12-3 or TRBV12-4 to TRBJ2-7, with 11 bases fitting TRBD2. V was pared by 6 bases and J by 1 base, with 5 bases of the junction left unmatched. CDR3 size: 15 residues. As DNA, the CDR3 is TGTGCCAGCAGGCCGACTAGCGGGGAGTCCTACGAGCAGTACTTC. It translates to CASRPTSGESYEQYF.

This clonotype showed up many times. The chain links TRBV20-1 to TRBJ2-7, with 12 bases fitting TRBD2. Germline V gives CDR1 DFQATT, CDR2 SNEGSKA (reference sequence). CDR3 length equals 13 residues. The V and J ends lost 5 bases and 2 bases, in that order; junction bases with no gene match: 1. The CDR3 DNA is TGCAGTGCTGGACTAGCGGGGACCTACGAGCAGTACTTC. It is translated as CSAGLAGTYEQYF.